These 22 T cell receptor beta chains were all obtained from the same sample, sequenced in a study of siplizumab effects on memory and regulatory T cells. Method: immunoSEQ multiplex PCR; TCRdb's copy keeps in-frame clones and lacks some. The sample holds 70,000 or so clones; 91% are singletons and the top ten take roughly 29%. What was sequenced was CD8+ T cells sorted from blood. Receptor source: a human donor in good health.

The chain employs TRBV18 and TRBJ1-4; 9 nucleotides agree with TRBD1. CDR1 and CDR2 (germline): KGHSH, LQKENI. The CDR3 consists of 15 residues. J was trimmed by 7 bases and V by 2 bases; bases with no gene match: 5. Here the CDR3 reads CASSPEGQGGEKLFF. The CDR3 DNA reads TGTGCCAGCTCACCAGAGGGACAGGGTGGTGAAAAACTGTTTTTT.

The genes are TRBV7-9 and TRBJ2-2; no definite D call. This CDR3 spans 16 amino acids. CDR1 and CDR2 (germline): SEHNR, FQNEAQ (reference sequence). The V end was cut by 2 bases, the J end by 0 bases, with 10 bases between. DNA of the CDR3: TGTGCCAGCAGCTTATATTACAGCCCGAACACCGGGGAGCTGTTTTTT. Protein sequence: CASSLYYSPNTGELFF.

The rearrangement links TRBV19 to TRBJ2-2, with TRBD2 matching over 8 bases. From germline, CDR1 is LNHDA and CDR2 SQIVND (reference sequence). This CDR3 region has 15 residues. J was trimmed by 6 bases and V by 6 bases; bases with no gene match: 9. The CDR3 loop is CASSRTGTSSGELFF. CDR3 nucleotide sequence: TGTGCCAGTAGCCGAACCGGGACTAGTTCCGGGGAGCTGTTTTTT.

This chain links TRBV6-6 with TRBJ2-7; D is ambiguous. The CDR3 extends over 14 amino acids. V was shortened by 8 bases and J by 3 bases, with 17 bases between the two germline ends. Per germline, CDR1 MNHNY and CDR2 SVGAGI (reference sequence). The CDR3: CASSSTETDYEQYF. The CDR3 bases are TGTGCCAGCTCTTCGACGGAAACAGACTACGAGCAGTACTTC.

This CDR3 reads CASSYGQNEQYF. For the CDR3, the DNA is TGTGCCAGCAGTTACGGGCAAAACGAGCAGTACTTC. This rearrangement joins TRBV6-6 to TRBJ2-7, with D hard to call. The length of the CDR3 is 12 residues. The V and J ends lost 2 bases and 5 bases respectively, with 7 bases between them. Germline V lookup: CDR1 MNHNY, CDR2 SVGAGI (reference sequence).

In this sample, this clone turned up once. The chain carries TRBV7-9 and TRBJ2-2, with 7 bases aligning to TRBD1. The V and J ends lost 1 base and 7 bases, in that order; junction bases with no gene match: 6. The CDR3 is made up of 15 amino acids. Germline values: CDR1 SEHNR, CDR2 FQNEAQ (reference sequence). The CDR3 bases are TGTGCCAGCAGCTTAGACAGGGGCAGAATCGGGGAGCTGTTTTTT. The encoded protein is CASSLDRGRIGELFF.

The chain employs TRBV25-1 and TRBJ2-3; TRBD2 agrees at 7 bases. The length of the CDR3 is 15 residues. Germline CDR1 and CDR2: MGHDK and SYGVNS. J was trimmed by 2 bases and V by 1 base; bases with no gene match: 3. CDR3 protein: CASSEWEGPTDTQYF. The CDR3 DNA reads TGTGCCAGCAGTGAATGGGAGGGCCCCACAGATACGCAGTATTTT. Full variable domain (outside the CDR3, taken from reference TRBV25-1 and TRBJ2-3): EADIYQTPRYLVIGTGKKITLECSQTMGHDKMYWYQQDPGMELHLIHYSYGVNSTEKGDLSSESTVSRIRTEHFPLTLESARPSHTSQYLCASSEWEGPTDTQYFGPGTRLTVL.

The chain links TRBV19 to TRBJ2-7; 8 positions agree with TRBD1. The CDR3 runs to 14 residues. CDR1 is LNHDA, CDR2 SQIVND, per germline (reference sequence). V was pared by 5 bases and J by 2 bases, with 5 bases of the junction left unmatched. The chain's CDR3 is CASSPGTGTYEQYF. The CDR3 nucleotides read TGTGCCAGTAGTCCCGGGACAGGTACCTACGAGCAGTACTTC. Full variable domain (remainder filled in from reference TRBV19 and TRBJ2-7): DGGITQSPKYLFRKEGQNVTLSCEQNLNHDAMYWYRQDPGQGLRLIYYSQIVNDFQKGDIAEGYSVSREKKESFPLTVTSAQKNPTAFYLCASSPGTGTYEQYFGPGTRLTVT.

This chain links TRBV5-6 with TRBJ2-2; D possibly corresponds to TRBD1 (5 bases). The CDR3 is 13 residues long. The V end was cut by 4 bases, the J end by 7 bases, with 11 bases between. In germline, CDR1 is SGHDT, CDR2 YYEEEE. CDR3 sequence reads: CASSAGSGGELFF. The DNA for the CDR3 is TGTGCCAGCAGCGCAGGGTCGGGCGGGGAGCTGTTTTTT.

The rearrangement uses TRBV5-4 and TRBJ1-5; tentative D call: TRBD1 (5 bases). This CDR3 is 15 amino acids long. Trimming took off 2 bases at V and 2 bases at J, with 11 bases between the two ends. CDR1 and CDR2 (germline): SGHNT, YYREEE (reference sequence). The CDR3 sequence is CASSFDRNRNQPQHF. CDR3 in DNA: TGTGCCAGCAGCTTTGACAGAAATCGCAATCAGCCCCAGCATTTT. Using reference TRBV5-4 and TRBJ1-5 for the parts outside the CDR3, the full variable domain is ETGVTQSPTHLIKTRGQQVTLRCSSQSGHNTVSWYQQALGQGPQFIFQYYREEENGRGNFPPRFSGLQFPNYSSELNVNALELDDSALYLCASSFDRNRNQPQHFGDGTRLSIL.

V usage is TRBV6-5 and J usage is TRBJ1-1; 10 nucleotides match TRBD1. J lost 5 bases, V lost 2 bases, and 2 bases had no gene match. From germline, CDR1 is MNHEY and CDR2 SVGAGI. The CDR3 has 14 residues. The CDR3, as DNA: TGTGCCAGCAGTTACGGGGACAGGGGAACTGAAGCTTTCTTT. Its translation is CASSYGDRGTEAFF.

The chain employs TRBV7-9 and TRBJ1-4, with 10 bases identical to TRBD1. V shed 5 bases and J 8 bases; nucleotides not matched to a gene: 5. CDR1 SEHNR and CDR2 FQNEAQ come from the germline V gene (reference sequence). CDR3 length: 14 residues. The CDR3 DNA reads as TGTGCCAGCAGCAGCGACAGGGGGCGAGAAAAACTGTTTTTT. Amino acid sequence: CASSSDRGREKLFF. Full variable domain (outside the CDR3, taken from reference TRBV7-9 and TRBJ1-4): DTGVSQNPRHKITKRGQNVTFRCDPISEHNRLYWYRQTLGQGPEFLTYFQNEAQLEKSRLLSDRFSAERPKGSFSTLEIQRTEQGDSAMYLCASSSDRGREKLFFGSGTQLSVL.

This rearrangement joins TRBV5-6 to TRBJ2-3; possibly TRBD1 for D (6 bases). Per germline, CDR1 SGHDT and CDR2 YYEEEE. CDR3 length: 12 residues. The V end was cut by 5 bases, the J end by 11 bases, with 15 bases between. The CDR3 DNA is TGTGCCAGCAGTTCGGACAGACTAAAGCAGTATTTT. This translates into CASSSDRLKQYF.

This chain connects TRBV27 to TRBJ1-2; D possibly corresponds to TRBD1 (6 bases). The CDR3 has 11 residues. CDR1 is MNHEY and CDR2 is SMNVEV in the germline V gene (reference sequence). With 6 bases removed from V and 7 bases from J, the gap between germline ends came to 9 bases. DNA of the CDR3: TGTGCCAGCAGACAGGGATTTGGCTACACCTTC. It specifies CASRQGFGYTF.

V and J are TRBV27 and TRBJ2-1, with TRBD2 identical over 7 bases. The V gene's germline CDR1 is MNHEY and CDR2 SMNVEV (reference sequence). The CDR3 length is 14 residues. The junction had 4 bases not matched to a gene; V was cut back by 6 bases and J by 2 bases. CDR3 protein: CASSPGTTYNEQFF. CDR3 DNA sequence: TGTGCCAGCAGCCCCGGGACTACCTACAATGAGCAGTTCTTC.

The genes are TRBV7-9 and TRBJ1-2; no clear D gene. Germline V CDR1 and CDR2: SEHNR, FQNEAQ (reference sequence). Trimming removed 5 bases from V and 1 base from J, with 11 bases in between. CDR3 size: 14 residues. The CDR3: CASSRTEGNYGYTF. The CDR3 nucleotides are TGTGCCAGCAGCAGAACTGAGGGTAACTATGGCTACACCTTC.

The chain carries TRBV5-6 and TRBJ1-1; 9 bases map to TRBD1. Germline CDR1 SGHDT, CDR2 YYEEEE. Trimming at V came to 0 bases and at J to 8 bases, leaving 5 bases not matched to a gene. This CDR3 contains 14 residues. Written as DNA, the CDR3 is TGTGCCAGCAGCTTGGGGGACAGGGCTCTCGAAGCTTTCTTT. This sequence encodes CASSLGDRALEAFF.

This clone appeared once. V is TRBV27 and J is TRBJ2-7, with D possibly TRBD2 on 5 matching bases. V lost 3 bases to trimming and J lost 4 bases, with 10 bases between them. The CDR3 extends over 13 amino acids. Germline V gene lookup returns CDR1 MNHEY and CDR2 SMNVEV (reference sequence). CDR3 in amino acids: CASSFGERYEQYF. The CDR3 nucleotides read TGTGCCAGCAGTTTTGGGGAGAGGTACGAGCAGTACTTC.

The chain links TRBV18 to TRBJ2-7; unclear D gene. The CDR3 spans 14 residues. Germline V gene sequence: CDR1 KGHSH, CDR2 LQKENI. Trimming removed 0 bases at V and 7 bases at J, with 13 bases between. The CDR3 DNA reads TGTGCCAGCTCACCACCGAATGCGGCCTTAGAGCAGTACTTC. Residues: CASSPPNAALEQYF.

The chain carries TRBV27 and TRBJ2-7, with D possibly matching TRBD1 (6 bases). Germline CDR1 and CDR2: MNHEY and SMNVEV (reference sequence). V was shortened by 2 bases and J by 6 bases, with 11 bases between the two germline ends. The CDR3 length is 13 residues. The CDR3 reads CASSLVGQSEQYF. For the CDR3, the DNA is TGTGCCAGCAGTTTAGTCGGACAGTCCGAGCAGTACTTC.

The CDR3 nucleotides are TGTGCCAGCAGTTTATCGACAGGCGGAACCGGGGAGCTGTTTTTT. It is translated as CASSLSTGGTGELFF. This rearrangement joins TRBV27 to TRBJ2-2; D may be TRBD1 (6 bases). Germline CDR1 MNHEY, CDR2 SMNVEV (reference sequence). The CDR3 is 15 amino acids. The germline V and J ends were trimmed by 0 bases and 5 bases, with 10 bases remaining between them.

The J gene is TRBJ1-5, the V gene TRBV5-6, with unresolved D. The CDR3 runs to 15 residues. The V gene lost 2 bases and the J gene lost 2 bases, with 11 bases spanning the gap. The germline gives CDR1 SGHDT, CDR2 YYEEEE. The chain's CDR3 is CASSLGLTGNQPQHF. CDR3 sequence (DNA): TGTGCCAGCAGCTTAGGGCTTACGGGCAATCAGCCCCAGCATTTT.